The clone carrying this T cell receptor (beta chain) was detected only a few times. The entry originates in a study of T cells in Graves' hyperthyroidism and ophthalmopathy. Amplification yielded TCR beta CDR3 regions, with RNA transcripts as the source. TCR CDR3 underwent first-round RT-PCR with the HTBI primer set. MiXCR, applied by TCRdb to the multiplex PCR reads, yields one record per CDR3 protein. The sample has approximately 430,000 distinct CDR3 sequences; roughly 14% are singletons. An absence of ophthalmopathy progression within 18 months meant stable Graves' hyperthyroidism. Each patient was aged 18 to 65 and had newly diagnosed hyperthyroidism of under 2 months' duration. Diagnoses rested on clinical symptoms, serum thyroxine and TRAb, thyroid ultrasound and orbital computed tomography. PBMCs were sourced from roughly 10 ml fresh peripheral blood. This sequence was found in a woman between 18 and 30 years old with Graves' hyperthyroidism. Sequencing was done on a sample of blood.

The CDR3 bases are TGCAGCGTGGGGGGGCTTCTGAACACCGGGGAGCTGTTTTTT. Translation: CSVGGLLNTGELFF. The chain has TRBV29-1 and TRBJ2-2, with D tentatively TRBD2 (7 bases). This CDR3 has 14 residues. V was cut by 6 bases and J by 1 base, with 12 bases left in between. Germline V gives CDR1 SQVTM, CDR2 ANQGSEA.